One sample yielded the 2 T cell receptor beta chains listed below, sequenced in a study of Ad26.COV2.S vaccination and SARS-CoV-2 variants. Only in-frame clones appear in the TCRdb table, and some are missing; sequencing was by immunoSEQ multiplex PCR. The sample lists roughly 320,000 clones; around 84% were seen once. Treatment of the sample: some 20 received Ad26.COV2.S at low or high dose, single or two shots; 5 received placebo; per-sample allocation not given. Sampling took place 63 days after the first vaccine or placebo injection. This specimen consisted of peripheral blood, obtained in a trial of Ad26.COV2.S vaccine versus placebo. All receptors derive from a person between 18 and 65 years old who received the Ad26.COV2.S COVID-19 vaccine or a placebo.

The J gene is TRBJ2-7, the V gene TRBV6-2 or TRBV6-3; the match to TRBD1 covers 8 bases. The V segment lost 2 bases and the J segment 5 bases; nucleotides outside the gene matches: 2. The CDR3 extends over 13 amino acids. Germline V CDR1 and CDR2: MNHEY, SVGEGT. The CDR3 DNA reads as TGTGCCAGCAGTTACGGACAGGGTGACGAGCAGTACTTC. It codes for CASSYGQGDEQYF.

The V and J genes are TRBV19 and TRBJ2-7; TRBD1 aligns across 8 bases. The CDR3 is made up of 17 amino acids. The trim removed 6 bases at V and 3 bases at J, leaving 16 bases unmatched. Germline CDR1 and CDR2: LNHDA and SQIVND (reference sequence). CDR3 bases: TGTGCCAGTAGCCCTATCGGGGTCGGGACAGGTCGCTACGAGCAGTACTTC. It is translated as CASSPIGVGTGRYEQYF.